This T cell receptor beta chain was sequenced in a study of shared clonotypes between healthy human individuals. A note on this clone: Its antigen is undetermined.

Study-wide results and limits: Naive CD4 clonotypes overlapped across a handful of donors at approximately 5%.

Across several immunoSEQ plates, the genomic DNA of each subset was split evenly. Sequencing used immunoSEQ multiplex PCR; TCRdb keeps in-frame clones, though not all of them. The sample contains about 1.1 million clones, approximately 75% of which appear only once. The origin of this receptor is a man aged 18 to 30 in good health. Some clones in this sample may be carry-over from other donors' samples. Sequencing was carried out using memory CD4+ T cells from PBMCs. Subset of the sample: CD45RA-negative fraction.

Written as DNA, the CDR3 is TGTGCCAGCAGTGTAGCGGGAAATGGTGAGCAGTTCTTC. Translation gives CASSVAGNGEQFF. The chain combines TRBV7-3 with TRBJ2-1, with 8 bases fitting TRBD2. From germline, CDR1 is SGHTA and CDR2 FQGTGA. The J segment lost 9 bases and the V segment lost 6 bases, leaving 7 bases of the junction unmatched. The CDR3 covers 13 residues.